The 11 T cell receptor beta chains listed next were all sequenced from one sample in a study of blood T cell repertoires in COVID-19. The data were produced by immunoSEQ multiplex PCR, yet TCRdb's version contains in-frame clones alone and is incomplete. Among 200,000 to 250,000 clones listed, roughly 85% were seen once. The sequenced sample was PBMCs or T cells enriched from blood (not recorded which). These receptors were obtained from a middle-aged woman with acute COVID-19.

The V and J genes are TRBV11-2 and TRBJ1-5; no definite D call. V shed 1 base and J shed 3 bases, with 4 bases lying between them. The CDR3 has 13 residues. Germline-derived CDR1 and CDR2 are SGHAT and FQNNGV. CDR3: CASSLAVNQPQHF. The CDR3 nucleotides read TGTGCCAGCAGCTTAGCAGTCAATCAGCCCCAGCATTTT.

V is TRBV11-2 and J is TRBJ1-1; TRBD1 matches at 7 bases. The CDR3 sequence is 14 residues long. Germline V gene sequence: CDR1 SGHAT, CDR2 FQNNGV. J gave up 5 bases and V 2 bases, and 5 bases lay outside the gene matches. The CDR3 DNA reads TGTGCCAGCAGCTTATCAGGGGGTGGGACTGAAGCTTTCTTT. It translates to CASSLSGGGTEAFF.

The chain has TRBV7-2 and TRBJ1-5; tentatively, D is TRBD1 (5 bases). Per germline, CDR1 SGHTA and CDR2 FQGNSA. The CDR3 runs to 14 residues. Trimming took 5 bases from V and 3 from J, leaving 11 bases between them. The CDR3 sequence is CASSRDSANQPQHF. CDR3 sequence (DNA): TGTGCCAGCAGCAGAGACAGCGCCAATCAGCCCCAGCATTTT.

This chain uses TRBV27 with TRBJ2-3; 12 bases map to TRBD2. The V and J ends lost 7 bases and 3 bases, in that order; junction bases with no gene match: 11. The CDR3 has 17 residues. CDR1 and CDR2 (germline): MNHEY, SMNVEV (reference sequence). The CDR3 reads CASNRFLAGGGTDTQYF. The DNA of the CDR3 is TGTGCCAGCAATCGGTTCCTAGCGGGAGGGGGTACAGATACGCAGTATTTT.

The genes are TRBV9 and TRBJ1-6; the D gene is possibly TRBD1 (5 bases). CDR1 is SGDLS and CDR2 is YYNGEE in the germline V gene. The CDR3 runs 13 residues. V shed 4 bases and J shed 10 bases, with 12 bases lying between them. As DNA, the CDR3 is TGTGCCAGCAGCCCCCAGGGTTGGTCACCCCTCCACTTT. Translating gives CASSPQGWSPLHF.

The chain joins TRBV9 to TRBJ2-2; 8 nucleotides agree with TRBD1. Unmatched junction bases numbered 3, after V lost 3 bases and J lost 2 bases. CDR3 size: 15 residues. Germline loops: CDR1 SGDLS, CDR2 YYNGEE. The CDR3 here is CASSADRGNTGELFF. The DNA for the CDR3 is TGTGCCAGCAGCGCAGACAGGGGTAACACCGGGGAGCTGTTTTTT.

The chain joins TRBV15 to TRBJ2-5; D is perhaps TRBD1 (5 bases). CDR3 size: 13 residues. The ends were cut back, 6 bases at V and 5 bases at J, with 13 bases in the middle. Germline V gene sequence: CDR1 LNHNV, CDR2 YYDKDF (reference sequence). CDR3 sequence: CATSARQGETQYF. The CDR3 DNA follows: TGTGCCACCAGTGCCCGTCAGGGCGAGACCCAGTACTTC.

This clone was seen a handful of times. The rearrangement uses TRBV19 and TRBJ2-1, with TRBD2 matching 7 bases. V dropped 4 bases and J dropped 1; count of bases not matched to a gene: 7. The CDR3 has 16 amino acids. CDR1 is LNHDA, CDR2 SQIVND, per germline (reference sequence). The CDR3 coding sequence is TGTGCCAGTAGTACCACTAGCGCCACATCCTACAATGAGCAGTTCTTC. It encodes CASSTTSATSYNEQFF. Full variable domain (outside the CDR3, taken from reference TRBV19 and TRBJ2-1): DGGITQSPKYLFRKEGQNVTLSCEQNLNHDAMYWYRQDPGQGLRLIYYSQIVNDFQKGDIAEGYSVSREKKESFPLTVTSAQKNPTAFYLCASSTTSATSYNEQFFGPGTRLTVL.

For the CDR3, the DNA is TGTGCCAGCAGCGTTTACCTAAGGGAGGCCTCCTACAATGAGCAGTTCTTC. Encoded protein: CASSVYLREASYNEQFF. The chain uses TRBV5-5 and TRBJ2-1, with a weak D call TRBD2 (6 bases). The V gene's germline CDR1 is SGHKS and CDR2 YYEKEE (reference sequence). The CDR3 covers 17 residues. V gave up 4 bases and J gave up 0 bases, with 17 bases separating them. The full variable domain, completed using reference TRBV5-5 and TRBJ2-1, is DAGVTQSPTHLIKTRGQQVTLRCSPISGHKSVSWYQQVLGQGPQFIFQYYEKEERGRGNFPDRFSARQFPNYSSELNVNALLLGDSALYLCASSVYLREASYNEQFFGPGTRLTVL.

The J gene is TRBJ1-3, the V gene TRBV27; 7 positions agree with TRBD1. The CDR3 covers 16 residues. V lost 3 bases and J lost 3; bases outside the gene matches: 8. Per germline, CDR1 MNHEY and CDR2 SMNVEV (reference sequence). The CDR3 here is CASSFPMTGYGNTIYF. DNA for the CDR3: TGTGCCAGCAGTTTCCCTATGACAGGGTATGGAAACACCATATATTTT.

This chain links TRBV2 with TRBJ2-3; 10 nucleotides line up with TRBD2. Per the germline V gene, CDR1 is SNHLY and CDR2 is FYNNEI. Unmatched junction bases numbered 9, after V lost 3 bases and J lost 0 bases. This CDR3 is 18 amino acids long. CDR3 amino acids: CASSEVVAGGDSTDTQYF. Written as DNA, the CDR3 is TGTGCCAGCAGTGAGGTAGTAGCGGGAGGTGATAGCACAGATACGCAGTATTTT.